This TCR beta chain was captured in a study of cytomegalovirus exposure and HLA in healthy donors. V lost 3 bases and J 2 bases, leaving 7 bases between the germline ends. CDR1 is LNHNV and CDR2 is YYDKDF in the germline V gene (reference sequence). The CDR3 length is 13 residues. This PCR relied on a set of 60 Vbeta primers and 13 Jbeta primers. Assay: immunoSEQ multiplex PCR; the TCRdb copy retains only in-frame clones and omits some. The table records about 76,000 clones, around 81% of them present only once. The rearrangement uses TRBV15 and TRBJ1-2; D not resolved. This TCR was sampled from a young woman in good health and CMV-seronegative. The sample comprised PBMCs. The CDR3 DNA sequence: TGTGCCACCAGCAGGGCCCAGAACTATGGCTACACCTTC. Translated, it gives CATSRAQNYGYTF.